Listed below are T cell receptor beta chains from one sample, sequenced in a study of glioma-infiltrating T cells after dendritic cell vaccination. Produced via immunoSEQ multiplex PCR; TCRdb's table is partial and in-frame only. The table includes 100,000 to 120,000 clones, 90% detected once. The sample was blood, taken after dendritic cell vaccination. These receptors all come from a human donor with glioblastoma. Each CDR3 is given with its conserved first and last residue. D genes are given only for firm matches. Where a row states a size, it is once, few, many or the class of an expanded clone; other rows omit it.

D: NA
V: TRBV12-1
size: NA
J: TRBJ2-1
length: 21
CDR3: CASSFGTLVGGRSYSYNEQFF
DNA: TGTGCCAGCAGCTTCGGCACGTTGGTGGGAGGGAGAAGCTACTCCTACAATGAGCAGTTCTTC

D: NA
V: TRBV5-1
size: NA
J: TRBJ1-4
length: 15
CDR3: CASSLSRGHNEKLFF
DNA: TGCGCCAGCAGCTTGAGCAGGGGACATAATGAAAAACTGTTTTTT

D: NA
V: TRBV10-1
size: NA
J: TRBJ2-2
length: 16
CDR3: CASSDSLPGNTGELFF
DNA: TGCGCCAGCAGTGATAGCCTCCCTGGGAACACCGGGGAGCTGTTTTTT

D: NA
V: TRBV6-1
size: NA
J: TRBJ1-1
length: 13
CDR3: CASSFSGGTEAFF
DNA: TGTGCCAGCAGTTTCTCTGGAGGCACTGAAGCTTTCTTT

D: TRBD2
V: TRBV13
size: NA
J: TRBJ2-7
length: 16
CDR3: CASSLWGGSKNYEQYF
DNA: TGTGCCAGCAGCTTATGGGGGGGGTCGAAAAATTACGAGCAGTACTTC

D: TRBD1
V: TRBV5-1
size: NA
J: TRBJ1-4
length: 16
CDR3: CASSWTGGTTNEKLFF
DNA: TGCGCCAGCAGCTGGACAGGGGGGACAACTAATGAAAAACTGTTTTTT

D: NA
V: TRBV7-7
size: NA
J: TRBJ1-2
length: 11
CDR3: CAWSRVGGYTF
DNA: TGTGCTTGGAGCAGGGTTGGTGGCTACACCTTC

D: NA
V: TRBV6-1
size: NA
J: TRBJ2-2
length: 13
CDR3: CATTEEYTGELFF
DNA: TGTGCCACCACGGAGGAATACACCGGGGAGCTGTTTTTT

D: TRBD1
V: TRBV5-1
size: NA
J: TRBJ2-1
length: 15
CDR3: CASSQGTGPYNEQFF
DNA: TGCGCCAGCAGCCAAGGGACAGGGCCATACAATGAGCAGTTCTTC

D: NA
V: TRBV7-2
size: NA
J: TRBJ2-1
length: 12
CDR3: CASSLEIGEQFF
DNA: TGTGCCAGCAGCTTAGAGATCGGTGAGCAGTTCTTC

D: NA
V: TRBV10-2
size: once
J: TRBJ2-5
length: 12
CDR3: CASSVGGETQYF
DNA: TGCGCCAGCAGTGTCGGCGGAGAGACCCAGTACTTC

D: TRBD1
V: TRBV4-1
size: NA
J: TRBJ1-1
length: 15
CDR3: CASSQDDRVGRAAFF
DNA: TGCGCCAGCAGCCAAGATGACAGGGTAGGGCGAGCAGCTTTCTTT

D: NA
V: TRBV6-1
size: medium-sized
J: TRBJ1-5
length: 15
CDR3: CASNLDLPGSQPQHF
DNA: TGTGCCAGCAACCTCGACCTCCCGGGGAGTCAGCCCCAGCATTTT

D: TRBD1
V: TRBV6-1
size: NA
J: TRBJ1-2
length: 15
CDR3: CASRTTGAGTYGYTF
DNA: TGTGCCAGCAGAACGACAGGGGCAGGGACGTATGGCTACACCTTC

D: NA
V: TRBV6-5
size: NA
J: TRBJ2-6
length: 16
CDR3: CASSYSGRAGANVLTF
DNA: TGTGCCAGCAGTTACTCAGGCAGGGCTGGGGCCAACGTCCTGACTTTC

D: TRBD2
V: TRBV19
size: NA
J: TRBJ2-7
length: 15
CDR3: CASSIVAGELYEQYF
DNA: TGTGCCAGTAGTATAGTCGCGGGAGAGCTCTACGAGCAGTACTTC

D: TRBD1
V: TRBV11-2
size: NA
J: TRBJ2-2
length: 15
CDR3: CASSPGQGGTGELFF
DNA: TGTGCCAGCAGCCCAGGACAGGGGGGGACCGGGGAGCTGTTTTTT

D: NA
V: TRBV5-1
size: NA
J: TRBJ2-7
length: 13
CDR3: CASSNGQTYEQYF
DNA: TGCGCCAGCAGCAACGGACAAACCTACGAGCAGTACTTC

D: TRBD2
V: TRBV2
size: NA
J: TRBJ2-3
length: 17
CDR3: CASSESYAGVRTDTQYF
DNA: TGTGCCAGCAGTGAGAGTTATGCGGGAGTCCGCACAGATACGCAGTATTTT

D: TRBD1
V: TRBV11-2
size: NA
J: TRBJ1-1
length: 15
CDR3: CASSSIPGGRSEAFF
DNA: TGTGCCAGCAGCTCGATACCAGGGGGCCGGTCTGAAGCTTTCTTT

D: NA
V: TRBV6-1
size: NA
J: TRBJ1-2
length: 15
CDR3: CASSELTGRNYGYTF
DNA: TGTGCCAGCAGTGAGTTGACAGGACGTAACTATGGCTACACCTTC

D: TRBD2
V: TRBV11-3
size: NA
J: TRBJ2-1
length: 15
CDR3: CASSPGLAGVTEQFF
DNA: TGTGCCAGCAGCCCCGGGCTAGCGGGAGTTACTGAGCAGTTCTTC

D: NA
V: TRBV7-2
size: NA
J: TRBJ1-2
length: 14
CDR3: CASSLGTTNYGYTF
DNA: TGTGCCAGCAGCCTCGGGACAACTAACTATGGCTACACCTTC

D: TRBD1
V: TRBV11-2
size: few
J: TRBJ1-1
length: 14
CDR3: CASSRGTGPTEAFF
DNA: TGTGCCAGCAGCCGGGGGACAGGGCCCACTGAAGCTTTCTTT

D: NA
V: TRBV7-2
size: NA
J: TRBJ1-6
length: 18
CDR3: CASSLAREGRSYNSPLHF
DNA: TGTGCCAGCAGCTTAGCGCGGGAAGGCAGGTCCTATAATTCACCCCTCCACTTT